What follows are 32 T cell receptor beta chains derived from one specimen sequenced in a study of T cells in localized non-small cell lung cancer. Sequencing was performed with immunoSEQ multiplex PCR; in TCRdb, only in-frame clones are kept and a portion is missing. The repertoire holds 45,000 to 65,000 clones, over 60% seen once, with 4.5% to 5.5% in the top ten. Sequenced here: PBMCs, sampled before any cancer treatment. These receptors were obtained from a woman aged 40-69 years with stage II lung adenocarcinoma.

Remarks on this clone: A read error may account for a junction end that differs from germline. The chain is built from TRBV20-1 and TRBJ1-1, with D hard to call. CDR1 is DFQATT, CDR2 SNEGSKA, per germline (reference sequence). The CDR3 length is 10 residues. Written as DNA, the CDR3 is TGCAGTGCCCTGGATAAAAGGCTTTCCTTT. Protein product: CSALDKRLSF.

This sequence joins TRBV18 and TRBJ1-5, with D unresolved. V lost 5 bases and J 3 bases, leaving 17 bases between the germline ends. This CDR3 spans 16 amino acids. The germline gives CDR1 KGHSH, CDR2 LQKENI. Here the CDR3 reads CASSASITGYNQPQHF. The CDR3 region has the DNA TGTGCCAGCTCAGCTTCAATCACCGGCTACAATCAGCCCCAGCATTTT.

This rearrangement joins TRBV11-3 to TRBJ1-1; no clear D. Germline CDR1 and CDR2: SGHNT and YENEEA. The length of the CDR3 is 15 residues. Trimming left V 5 bases short and J 1 base short, with 14 bases between. The CDR3 sequence is CASSPTGNQNTEAFF. In nucleotides, the CDR3 is TGTGCCAGCAGCCCCACGGGAAATCAGAACACTGAAGCTTTCTTT.

This chain connects TRBV15 to TRBJ2-6; D remains ambiguous. CDR3 length equals 13 residues. Germline CDR1 is LNHNV and CDR2 is YYDKDF (reference sequence). Trimming cost V 4 bases and J 9 bases, with 10 bases left between them. CDR3 in amino acids: CATSTQASNVLTF. The DNA of the CDR3 is TGTGCCACCAGCACTCAAGCTAGCAACGTCCTGACTTTC. Full variable domain (missing parts from reference TRBV15 and TRBJ2-6): DAMVIQNPRYQVTQFGKPVTLSCSQTLNHNVMYWYQQKSSQAPKLLFHYYDKDFNNEADTPDNFQSRRPNTSFCFLDIRSPGLGDTAMYLCATSTQASNVLTFGAGSRLTVL.

This chain links TRBV9 with TRBJ2-3; no definite D call. The CDR3 consists of 13 residues. Germline V gives CDR1 SGDLS, CDR2 YYNGEE. Trimming removed 0 bases from V and 9 bases from J, with 11 bases in between. CDR3 amino acids: CASSVGSSQTQYF. CDR3 in DNA: TGTGCCAGCAGCGTAGGTAGCTCTCAGACGCAGTATTTT.

V is TRBV28 and J is TRBJ2-2, with D possibly TRBD2 on 5 matching bases. CDR1 MDHEN and CDR2 SYDVKM come from the germline V gene. This CDR3 is built from 16 residues. Deletions cut 6 bases from V and 1 base from J, with 15 bases between. CDR3 DNA sequence: TGTGCCAGCAGCGCCCGGAGGCGGATGAACACCGGGGAGCTGTTTTTT. Protein product: CASSARRRMNTGELFF.

The DNA for the CDR3 is TGTGCCAGCAGCTCAAGACTAGCCAAAAACATTCAGTACTTC. Amino acids: CASSSRLAKNIQYF. The J gene is TRBJ2-4, the V gene TRBV7-3; no firm D call. Trimming took 4 bases from V and 0 from J, leaving 7 bases between them. The CDR3 is made up of 14 amino acids. Per germline, CDR1 SGHTA and CDR2 FQGTGA.

The chain uses TRBV9 and TRBJ2-3; 9 bases align to TRBD2. J gave up 5 bases and V 0 bases, and 10 bases lay outside the gene matches. The CDR3 spans 17 residues. Per the germline V gene, CDR1 is SGDLS and CDR2 is YYNGEE. The CDR3 region is CASSVGLAGFSGDTQYF. CDR3 nucleotides: TGTGCCAGCAGCGTAGGGCTAGCGGGGTTCTCGGGAGATACGCAGTATTTT.

The chain combines TRBV6-1 with TRBJ2-3; 9 bases are shared with TRBD1. This CDR3 comprises 15 residues. The germline V gene encodes CDR1 MNHNS and CDR2 SASEGT. V lost 6 bases to trimming and J lost 2 bases; unmatched junction nucleotides: 6. CDR3 sequence reads: CASRDWTGATDTQYF. CDR3 in DNA: TGTGCCAGCAGGGATTGGACAGGGGCCACAGATACGCAGTATTTT.

This clone was recorded only once. The chain employs TRBV13 and TRBJ1-2, with D perhaps matching TRBD1 (6 bases). Trimming shortened V by 5 bases and J by 5 bases, and 24 bases separated the two germline ends. This CDR3 has 17 amino acids. The germline CDR1 and CDR2 sequences are PRHDT and FYEKMQ (reference sequence). The CDR3 spells CASSTPTGFSVEYGYTF. The CDR3 nucleotides are TGTGCCAGCAGCACACCAACAGGGTTTAGTGTAGAGTATGGCTACACCTTC.

This chain connects TRBV11-2 to TRBJ2-1, with D possibly TRBD2 on 6 matching bases. This CDR3 is built from 14 residues. The V end was cut by 4 bases, the J end by 7 bases, with 14 bases between. Per germline, CDR1 SGHAT and CDR2 FQNNGV. CDR3 loop: CASSWTQEGNEQFF. The DNA of the CDR3 is TGTGCCAGCAGCTGGACGCAGGAGGGAAATGAGCAGTTCTTC.

This chain links TRBV6-5 with TRBJ2-6; D is possibly TRBD1 (5 bases). V was cut by 6 bases and J by 13 bases, with 13 bases left in between. The CDR3 totals 12 residues. Per germline, CDR1 MNHEY and CDR2 SVGAGI. CDR3 region: CASRSRVGVLTF. CDR3 in DNA: TGTGCCAGCAGAAGCAGGGTTGGGGTCCTGACTTTC.

This chain uses TRBV6-4 with TRBJ2-1, with 9 bases lining up with TRBD2. The CDR3 runs 14 residues. From germline, CDR1 is MRHNA and CDR2 SNTAGT. Losses at the gene ends were 2 bases for V and 10 bases for J; bases not matched to a gene: 6. The CDR3 DNA reads as TGTGCCAGCAGTGACGGCGGGGGGGCGGAAGAGCAGTTCTTC. Translated, it gives CASSDGGGAEEQFF.

The chain carries TRBV6-5 and TRBJ2-3; 11 bases are shared with TRBD2. V gave up 6 bases and J gave up 2 bases; unmatched junction bases: 4. Per germline, CDR1 MNHEY and CDR2 SVGAGI. The CDR3 is 15 amino acids. CDR3 bases: TGTGCCAGCAGCTTAGCGGGGGGGTACACAGATACGCAGTATTTT. Translated: CASSLAGGYTDTQYF.

The rearrangement uses TRBV28 and TRBJ2-2, with D perhaps TRBD1 (6 bases). V dropped 5 bases and J dropped 0 bases, with 13 bases sitting between them. Germline CDR1 is MDHEN and CDR2 is SYDVKM. The CDR3 has 16 amino acids. The chain's CDR3 is CASSVPGTSNTGELFF. For the CDR3, the DNA is TGTGCCAGCAGTGTTCCCGGGACATCGAACACCGGGGAGCTGTTTTTT.

V and J are TRBV27 and TRBJ2-1; 11 positions match TRBD2. The CDR3 loop spans 14 amino acids. The trim removed 5 bases at V and 7 bases at J, leaving 4 bases unmatched. CDR1 and CDR2 from the germline V gene are MNHEY and SMNVEV (reference sequence). The CDR3 DNA sequence: TGTGCCAGCAGTGCGACTAGCGGGGTAAATGAGCAGTTCTTC. Protein: CASSATSGVNEQFF.

The CDR3 coding sequence is TGTGCCAGCAGCTTGGGGGTACCAACGATGGGCGAGCAGTACTTC. Translation: CASSLGVPTMGEQYF. The V gene is TRBV5-6, the J gene TRBJ2-7; unclear D gene. CDR3 size: 15 residues. Germline CDR1 SGHDT, CDR2 YYEEEE. V lost 0 bases, J lost 6 bases, and 16 bases lay in between.

The genes are TRBV18 and TRBJ2-4, with D perhaps matching TRBD2 (5 bases). The V gene lost 0 bases and the J gene lost 2 bases, with 11 bases spanning the gap. This CDR3 has 16 residues. CDR1 is KGHSH, CDR2 LQKENI, per germline. This chain's CDR3 is CASSPPISGSKNIQYF. The CDR3 DNA reads TGTGCCAGCTCACCACCGATCAGCGGATCCAAAAACATTCAGTACTTC.

This chain links TRBV10-3 with TRBJ1-1; D unresolved. Trimming took off 3 bases at V and 4 bases at J, with 9 bases between the two ends. Germline V lookup: CDR1 ENHRY, CDR2 SYGVKD. The CDR3 loop spans 13 amino acids. CDR3: CAISEAIGTEAFF. CDR3 DNA sequence: TGTGCCATCAGTGAAGCTATAGGCACTGAAGCTTTCTTT.

This clone was found once. The CDR3: CASSSASPIDTQYF. Here the CDR3 DNA reads TGCGCCAGCAGCTCAGCGAGCCCCATAGATACGCAGTATTTT. The chain has TRBV5-1 and TRBJ2-3; unclear D gene. The V gene lost 3 bases and the J gene lost 5 bases, with 13 bases spanning the gap. The germline V gene encodes CDR1 SGHRS and CDR2 YFSETQ. The CDR3 length is 14 residues.

The chain combines TRBV9 with TRBJ2-4; the D is unclear. The CDR3 runs 13 residues. Germline CDR1 is SGDLS and CDR2 is YYNGEE. The V end was cut by 0 bases, the J end by 8 bases, with 9 bases between. CDR3 DNA sequence: TGTGCCAGCAGCGTAGGGGGAAATGACATTCAGTACTTC. Translated: CASSVGGNDIQYF.

The chain has TRBV4-2 and TRBJ1-1; 8 positions agree with TRBD1. Germline V lookup: CDR1 LGHNA, CDR2 YNFKEQ. The CDR3 length is 15 residues. V was pared by 4 bases and J by 3 bases, with 7 bases of the junction left unmatched. The CDR3 reads CASSPGQGRDTEAFF. The CDR3 DNA is TGTGCCAGCAGCCCCGGACAGGGAAGGGACACTGAAGCTTTCTTT.

The rearrangement joins TRBV5-1 to TRBJ2-7; D unclear. The CDR3 is 16 residues long. Deletions cut 4 bases from V and 3 bases from J, with 20 bases between. Looked up from germline, CDR1 is SGHRS and CDR2 is YFSETQ. In DNA form, the CDR3 reads TGCGCCAGCAGCCCCGGGCCCTCAAGCCCTCTCTACGAGCAGTACTTC. It encodes CASSPGPSSPLYEQYF.

This rearrangement joins TRBV7-3 to TRBJ1-2; TRBD1 matches at 10 bases. The CDR3 is 17 amino acids. V dropped 0 bases and J dropped 1; count of bases not matched to a gene: 5. The germline gives CDR1 SGHTA, CDR2 FQGTGA. The CDR3 DNA reads TGTGCCAGCAGCTTAACAGGGACAGGGGACTATAACTATGGCTACACCTTC. Translated, it gives CASSLTGTGDYNYGYTF.

Comments on this clone: One end of the junction does not line up with germline, which may come from a read error. The genes are TRBV7-2 and TRBJ2-7; possibly TRBD1 or TRBD2 for D (5 bases each). Germline V gene data show CDR1 as SGHTA and CDR2 as FQGNSA. The CDR3 contains 14 residues. The CDR3 nucleotides read TGTGCCAGCAGCTCAACACCGGGACCCTACGAGCGGTACTTC. It codes for CASSSTPGPYERYF.

The chain links TRBV27 to TRBJ2-1, with 7 bases identical to TRBD1. This CDR3 region has 15 residues. The V gene's germline CDR1 is MNHEY and CDR2 SMNVEV (reference sequence). V was pared by 3 bases and J by 7 bases, with 9 bases of the junction left unmatched. CDR3 protein: CASSFDRATGNEQFF. The DNA for the CDR3 is TGTGCCAGCAGTTTCGACAGGGCAACGGGTAATGAGCAGTTCTTC.

This clone showed up just a few times. The V and J genes are TRBV19 and TRBJ1-5; D is unclear. Trimming pared 3 bases from V and 5 bases from J, leaving 8 bases between. CDR1 is LNHDA and CDR2 is SQIVND in the germline V gene (reference sequence). The CDR3 extends over 13 amino acids. The CDR3 bases are TGTGCCAGTAGTATTGGCCTCCATCAGCCCCAGCATTTT. Translating gives CASSIGLHQPQHF.

The chain has TRBV5-4 and TRBJ1-3; D gene ambiguous. Deletions cut 0 bases from V and 0 bases from J, with 7 bases between. Per germline, CDR1 SGHNT and CDR2 YYREEE (reference sequence). CDR3 size: 15 residues. The CDR3 DNA reads TGTGCCAGCAGCTTGGATGGATTCTCTGGAAACACCATATATTTT. Its translation is CASSLDGFSGNTIYF.

This sequence joins TRBV27 and TRBJ1-2; D may be TRBD1 (6 bases). V lost 3 bases and J lost 6, with 14 bases in between. CDR1 MNHEY and CDR2 SMNVEV come from the germline V gene (reference sequence). The length of the CDR3 is 14 residues. CDR3 in DNA: TGTGCCAGCAGTTTTAACAGGGTGCTGGATGGCTACACCTTC. Translating it yields CASSFNRVLDGYTF.

The gene calls are TRBV10-3 and TRBJ2-5; D is possibly TRBD2 (5 bases). The CDR3 extends over 13 amino acids. Trimming stripped 3 bases from V and 2 bases from J, with 7 bases between. Germline CDR1 reads ENHRY; CDR2 reads SYGVKD. CDR3 in DNA: TGTGCCATCAGTGACGGGGTTCAAGAGACCCAGTACTTC. This sequence encodes CAISDGVQETQYF.

The chain joins TRBV5-1 to TRBJ2-6; TRBD2 aligns across 8 bases. The CDR3 loop spans 16 amino acids. The germline V gene encodes CDR1 SGHRS and CDR2 YFSETQ. V trimming: 2 bases; J trimming: 4 bases; junction bases outside the gene matches: 5. As DNA, the CDR3 is TGCGCCAGCAGCTTAGCGGGGGCGAAGGGGGCCAACGTCCTGACTTTC. It yields the protein CASSLAGAKGANVLTF.

The CDR3 loop reads CASSSTGSYGYTF. DNA of the CDR3: TGTGCCAGCAGCTCGACAGGGAGCTATGGCTACACCTTC. The chain is built from TRBV7-2 and TRBJ1-2; TRBD1 agrees at 7 bases. From germline, CDR1 is SGHTA and CDR2 FQGNSA. Unmatched junction bases numbered 3, after V lost 4 bases and J lost 4 bases. This CDR3 region has 13 residues.